Listed below are T cell receptor beta chains from one sample, sequenced in a study of technical replicates of blood from a few donors. Profiled with immunoSEQ multiplex PCR; TCRdb holds only in-frame clones, not every one. This table has approximately 73,000 clones, just under 95% appearing once. The sample comprised T cells isolated from PBMCs. The receptors originated from a human donor in good health. The conserved cysteine and the conserved F or W are not part of the CDR3 here. D genes are given only for firm matches.

V: TRBV27; J: TRBJ2-7; D: TRBD2; CDR3: ASSYAGGGYEQY
V: TRBV5-1; J: TRBJ2-5; D: .; CDR3: ASSLDRVATQY
V: TRBV10-3; J: TRBJ2-7; D: TRBD2; CDR3: AIRDTSGSLYEQY
V: TRBV11-2; J: TRBJ2-7; D: TRBD2; CDR3: ASSLSSGSSYEQY
V: TRBV19; J: TRBJ2-6; D: .; CDR3: ASSFPMSSGANVLT
V: TRBV6-6; J: TRBJ1-2; D: TRBD1; CDR3: ASSGTGGDKKYGYT
V: TRBV5-8; J: TRBJ1-5; D: .; CDR3: ASSLLGAQSQPQH
V: TRBV5-1; J: TRBJ2-7; D: .; CDR3: ASSLDRDEQY
V: TRBV11-3; J: TRBJ1-3; D: .; CDR3: ASSLGEQAGNTIY
V: TRBV14; J: TRBJ2-5; D: .; CDR3: ASSHSSGKETQY
V: TRBV29-1; J: TRBJ2-7; D: .; CDR3: SVGPHSYEQY
V: TRBV4-2; J: TRBJ2-3; D: .; CDR3: ASSQGTRSPSTDTQY
V: TRBV5-1; J: TRBJ2-7; D: TRBD1; CDR3: ASSFLWDREHYYEQY
V: TRBV6-6; J: TRBJ2-1; D: .; CDR3: ASTGIRNEQF
V: TRBV28; J: TRBJ1-1; D: TRBD1; CDR3: ASSYGRTGLGTEAF
V: TRBV4-1; J: TRBJ2-1; D: .; CDR3: ASSLQVAGLKKDEQF
V: TRBV2; J: TRBJ1-1; D: .; CDR3: ASVISNTEAF
V: TRBV30; J: TRBJ1-3; D: .; CDR3: AWKASGNTIY
V: TRBV2; J: TRBJ2-7; D: .; CDR3: ASSDALSSYEQY
V: TRBV6-5; J: TRBJ2-7; D: TRBD1; CDR3: ASSSGQGYSYEQY
V: TRBV29-1; J: TRBJ1-1; D: .; CDR3: SVAGSNYMNTEAF
V: TRBV6-5; J: TRBJ2-1; D: .; CDR3: ASSYGGTHSYNEQF